Listed below are T cell receptor beta chains from one sample, sequenced in a study of blood T cells in healthy people across ages. TCRdb itself ran the 5' RACE reads through MiXCR, one entry per CDR3 protein. Among roughly 1,300,000 distinct CDR3 sequences listed, 45% to 70% were seen once. What was sequenced was blood. These receptors were taken from a man between 18 and 29 years old in good health. The CDR3 runs from the conserved cysteine through the conserved F or W. The D gene is left open where the match is weak. Only part of the rows carry a size: once, few, many, or a class if the clone is expanded.

v_call	d_call	cdr3_length	clone_size	j_call	cdr3_nt	cdr3_aa
TRBV6-1	NA	14	NA	TRBJ2-7	TGTGCCAGCACTTCCCCGCCAGACTCCTACGAGCAGTACTTC	CASTSPPDSYEQYF
TRBV27	NA	17	NA	TRBJ2-6	TGTGCCAGCAGACCAGGGGCGCAGATCTCTGGGGCCAACGTCCTGACTTTC	CASRPGAQISGANVLTF
TRBV29-1	NA	11	NA	TRBJ2-7	TGCAGCGTTGGCAGGGTTCACGAGCAGTACTTC	CSVGRVHEQYF
TRBV27	TRBD2	18	few	TRBJ2-3	TGTGCCAGCAGTTCGCTCCAAAGCGGGGGGGTTCGCACAGATACGCAGTATTTT	CASSSLQSGGVRTDTQYF
TRBV12-3/TRBV12-4	NA	13	few	TRBJ2-1	TGTGCCAGCAGTTTGGGAGCCCTAAATGAGCAGTTCTTC	CASSLGALNEQFF
TRBV6-6	TRBD2	15	NA	TRBJ2-1	TGTGCCAGCAACCTAGCGGGAGGAGGGGACAATGAGCAGTTCTTC	CASNLAGGGDNEQFF
TRBV14	NA	16	NA	TRBJ1-2	TGTGCCAGCAGTCCTGGGCCGCCCTCATCCCGCTATGGCTACACCTTC	CASSPGPPSSRYGYTF
TRBV15	NA	15	NA	TRBJ2-5	TGTGCCACCAGCAGAGATATCCGGGCGGGGGAGACCCAGTACTTC	CATSRDIRAGETQYF
TRBV29-1	NA	11	NA	TRBJ2-7	TGCAGCGTCCACCTATTGGGCGAGCAGTACTTC	CSVHLLGEQYF
TRBV19	NA	15	NA	TRBJ2-5	TGTGCCAGTACGGTGGGACGCAACGGAGAAGAGACCCAGTACTTC	CASTVGRNGEETQYF
TRBV14	NA	18	NA	TRBJ1-2	TGTGCCAGCAGCCAATCGGTACAGCAACCCCGTGGTGGCTATGGCTACACCTTC	CASSQSVQQPRGGYGYTF
TRBV11-1	NA	17	NA	TRBJ1-6	TGTGCCAGCAGCTTAAGCCTCATAGGGGGAAATAATTCACCCCTCCACTTT	CASSLSLIGGNNSPLHF
TRBV5-1	NA	14	NA	TRBJ2-7	TGCGCCAGCAGCTCGACGTCGTACCCCTACGAGCAGTACTTC	CASSSTSYPYEQYF
TRBV9	NA	13	NA	TRBJ2-5	TGTGCCAGCAGCGTAGTAACCCTAGAGACCCAGTACTTC	CASSVVTLETQYF
TRBV11-2	NA	13	few	TRBJ2-5	TGTGCCAGCAGCACGGATTTATTGGAGACCCAGTACTTC	CASSTDLLETQYF
TRBV29-1	NA	17	few	TRBJ1-2	TGCAGCGTTGAAGTACTACAGCACCCGAACCAGTACTATGGCTACACCTTC	CSVEVLQHPNQYYGYTF
TRBV4-1	NA	16	NA	TRBJ1-1	TGCGCCAGCAGCCAGGACGGGGTTGGGGGGGACACTGAAGCTTTCTTT	CASSQDGVGGDTEAFF
TRBV28	TRBD1	15	NA	TRBJ1-6	TGTGCCAGCAGTCCAACAGGGGTTCGCAGTTCACCCCTCCACTTT	CASSPTGVRSSPLHF
TRBV15	NA	14	NA	TRBJ2-7	TGTGCCACCGCTCCCCCAAGGGCCCCCTACGAGCAGTACTTC	CATAPPRAPYEQYF
TRBV6-6	TRBD2	19	NA	TRBJ2-1	TGTGCCAACAGTTACGGTGGGGGCAGGAATAGCGGGACATACAATGAGCAGTTCTTC	CANSYGGGRNSGTYNEQFF
TRBV4-3	NA	13	NA	TRBJ1-6	TGCGCCAGCAGCCAAGCCCGGGATTCACCCCTCCACTTT	CASSQARDSPLHF
TRBV29-1	TRBD1	15	NA	TRBJ2-3	TGCAGCGTTGAGTTTGGGTCGGGACAGCCCTACGAGCAGTATTTT	CSVEFGSGQPYEQYF
TRBV10-2	TRBD1	15	few	TRBJ2-7	TGCGCCAGCAGTGAGGGCCGGGACAGACCCTACGAGCAGTACTTC	CASSEGRDRPYEQYF
TRBV29-1	TRBD1	12	NA	TRBJ1-2	TGCAGCGTGTCACTGGGACAGTTGATCTACACCTTC	CSVSLGQLIYTF
TRBV4-1	NA	13	few	TRBJ2-1	TGCGCCAGCAGCCAAATCCAGGGAGGCGAGCAGTTCTTC	CASSQIQGGEQFF
TRBV6-5	NA	16	NA	TRBJ1-1	TGTGCCAGCGTTAAAGGCAGGGGTGGATCGGGTACTGAAGCTTTCTTT	CASVKGRGGSGTEAFF
TRBV12-3/TRBV12-4	NA	15	NA	TRBJ2-7	TGTGCCAGCAGTTCGATCGGGACGGGCGTCTACGAGCAGTACTTC	CASSSIGTGVYEQYF